These 19 T cell receptor beta chains share one sample of origin, sequenced in a study of Graves' ophthalmopathy and Graves' hyperthyroidism. Amplifying from RNA transcripts, the study obtained TCR beta CDR3 regions. Second-round multiplex PCR followed a first-round RT-PCR using HTBI primers. Using its own MiXCR run on the multiplex PCR reads, TCRdb lists one record per CDR3 protein. The profile shows 1 million to 1.3 million distinct CDR3 sequences, 35% to 40% of them singletons. The sample comprised peripheral blood or thyroid tissue (not recorded which). All receptors derive from an adult man with Graves' hyperthyroidism.

This clonotype was counted ten times or more. V usage is TRBV20-1 and J usage is TRBJ1-1, with D hard to call. This CDR3 spans 12 amino acids. Germline-derived CDR1 and CDR2 are DFQATT and SNEGSKA (reference sequence). With 3 bases removed from V and 4 bases from J, the gap between germline ends came to 9 bases. CDR3: CSASLPGTEAFF. The CDR3 coding sequence is TGCAGTGCTAGCCTCCCCGGCACTGAAGCTTTCTTT.

The rearrangement links TRBV15 to TRBJ1-5, with TRBD1 matching over 8 bases. Germline loops: CDR1 LNHNV, CDR2 YYDKDF (reference sequence). After removal of 5 bases from V and 6 bases from J, the junction contained 9 bases not matched to a gene. CDR3 length: 15 residues. The CDR3 loop reads CATSLTSGGVQPQHF. The CDR3 coding sequence is TGTGCCACCAGCCTCACTTCAGGGGGCGTTCAGCCCCAGCATTTT.

There are many counts of this clonotype. The chain links TRBV28 to TRBJ2-7; D is perhaps TRBD1 (6 bases). Between the trimmed V and J ends, which lost 8 bases and 3 bases, there was a span of 17 bases. The CDR3 covers 14 residues. Germline V gene data show CDR1 as MDHEN and CDR2 as SYDVKM. The DNA of the CDR3 is TGTGCCAGCGGCCCCGAAGGGGGATACTACGAGCAGTACTTC. This gives the protein CASGPEGGYYEQYF.

The rearrangement uses TRBV2 and TRBJ2-7; TRBD1 is a possible D gene (5 bases). The ends were cut back, 3 bases at V and 2 bases at J, with 23 bases in the middle. CDR1 is SNHLY, CDR2 FYNNEI, per germline. The CDR3 runs to 18 residues. CDR3 amino acids: CASSERSRVRARAYEQYF. The CDR3 DNA sequence: TGTGCCAGCAGTGAGCGGTCTCGGGTTAGGGCCAGGGCCTACGAGCAGTACTTC.

This clonotype was detected only a few times. This rearrangement joins TRBV20-1 to TRBJ2-5; D might be TRBD1 (5 bases). Trimming cost V 6 bases and J 2 bases, with 13 bases left between them. The CDR3 is made up of 13 amino acids. Germline assignment: CDR1 DFQATT and CDR2 SNEGSKA (reference sequence). The CDR3 bases are TGCAGTGCCCCGCTGACAGTGCAAGAGACCCAGTACTTC. It codes for CSAPLTVQETQYF.

In this sample, this clonotype turned up many times. This rearrangement joins TRBV7-9 to TRBJ1-5, with 10 bases lining up with TRBD1. Germline V CDR1 and CDR2: SEHNR, FQNEAQ (reference sequence). The V segment lost 0 bases and the J segment 7 bases; nucleotides outside the gene matches: 12. The CDR3 is made up of 18 amino acids. The DNA of the CDR3 is TGTGCCAGCAGCTTAGCGTGGGGATTGGACAGGGGGGACCAGCCCCAGCATTTT. Protein: CASSLAWGLDRGDQPQHF. The full variable domain, its missing parts supplied by reference TRBV7-9 and TRBJ1-5, is DTGVSQNPRHKITKRGQNVTFRCDPISEHNRLYWYRQTLGQGPEFLTYFQNEAQLEKSRLLSDRFSAERPKGSFSTLEIQRTEQGDSAMYLCASSLAWGLDRGDQPQHFGDGTRLSIL.

There are many counts of this clonotype. The rearrangement joins TRBV29-1 to TRBJ1-5; 9 bases are a match to TRBD1. V trimming: 7 bases; J trimming: 2 bases; junction bases outside the gene matches: 3. The CDR3 has 13 residues. Germline CDR1 and CDR2: SQVTM and ANQGSEA. DNA of the CDR3: TGCAGCGCCGGGGACAGGGGCAATCAGCCCCAGCATTTT. Translation: CSAGDRGNQPQHF. The whole variable domain, remainder taken from reference TRBV29-1 and TRBJ1-5, is SAVISQKPSRDICQRGTSLTIQCQVDSQVTMMFWYRQQPGQSLTLIATANQGSEATYESGFVIDKFPISRPNLTFSTLTVSNMSPEDSSIYLCSAGDRGNQPQHFGDGTRLSIL.

Comment on this clonotype: The junction departs from germline at one end; a sequencing error may be responsible. The V and J genes are TRBV27 and TRBJ2-5; 7 positions agree with TRBD2. CDR3 length: 17 amino acids. CDR1 is MNHEY and CDR2 is SMNVEV in the germline V gene (reference sequence). The CDR3 spells CASSISPRLAVGETQYF. CDR3 coding DNA: TGTGCCAGCAGTATATCTCCTCGGCTAGCGGTAGGAGAGACCCAGTACTTC.

About this clonotype itself: The germline gene is not matched at one end of the junction; a read error may be the cause. The rearrangement links TRBV7-7 to TRBJ2-7, with 8 positions matching TRBD2. The length of the CDR3 is 14 residues. CDR1 SSHAT and CDR2 FNYEAQ come from the germline V gene (reference sequence). The CDR3 spells CASTEAGVSCEQYF. In DNA, the CDR3 is TGTGCTAGCACCGAAGCGGGGGTCTCTTGCGAGCAGTACTTC.

The chain joins TRBV11-2 to TRBJ1-4; 7 nucleotides line up with TRBD1. Trimming removed 6 bases from V and 8 bases from J; junction bases left unmatched: 12. CDR3 length equals 15 residues. Germline V lookup: CDR1 SGHAT, CDR2 FQNNGV. The CDR3 region is CASRPDRVGEEKLFF. The CDR3, as DNA: TGTGCCAGCAGACCAGACAGGGTGGGGGAGGAAAAACTGTTTTTT.

With regard to this clonotype: This may arise from a read error, as a much more abundant clone is one base away. This chain links TRBV20-1 with TRBJ2-7; no firm D call. The V and J ends lost 3 bases and 2 bases respectively, with 11 bases between them. Germline CDR1 and CDR2: DFQATT and SNEGSKA (reference sequence). The CDR3 consists of 13 residues. CDR3: CSARFMGTYEQYF. For the CDR3, the DNA is TGCAGTGCTAGGTTCATGGGGACCTACGAGCAGTACTTC.

This clonotype was recorded many times. The chain couples TRBV14 to TRBJ2-7; D is possibly TRBD1 (5 bases). V was cut by 3 bases and J by 9 bases, with 15 bases left in between. The CDR3 runs 13 residues. CDR1 SGHDN and CDR2 FVKESK come from the germline V gene. The CDR3 DNA follows: TGTGCCAGCAGCCAGTACGGATCCACAGGGCAGTACTTC. Its translation is CASSQYGSTGQYF.

The chain couples TRBV5-8 to TRBJ2-5, with 7 bases lining up with TRBD1. The CDR3 covers 13 residues. In germline, CDR1 is SGHTS, CDR2 YDEGEE. After removal of 5 bases from V and 9 bases from J, the junction contained 10 bases not matched to a gene. The CDR3 region is CASSYGQAQSQYF. The CDR3 DNA is TGTGCCAGCAGTTATGGACAGGCCCAATCCCAGTACTTC.

The sample holds a few counts of this clonotype. The chain recombines TRBV15 with TRBJ2-7, with TRBD1 identical over 11 bases. Per germline, CDR1 LNHNV and CDR2 YYDKDF (reference sequence). V trimming: 0 bases; J trimming: 1 base; junction bases outside the gene matches: 5. The CDR3 sequence is 17 residues long. CDR3 amino acids: CATSRDWGQGVSYEQYF. CDR3 DNA sequence: TGTGCCACCAGCAGAGACTGGGGACAGGGGGTTTCCTACGAGCAGTACTTC.

In the case of this clonotype: A much larger clone lies a single base off, so this may be a read error. This sequence joins TRBV20-1 and TRBJ2-7; D may be TRBD1 or TRBD2 (5 bases each). The CDR3 has 13 amino acids. Germline CDR1 reads DFQATT; CDR2 reads SNEGSKA (reference sequence). V dropped 5 bases and J dropped 3 bases, with 14 bases sitting between them. CDR3 in amino acids: CSAGGRANYEQYF. For the CDR3, the DNA is TGCAGTGCTGGGGGTAGGGCGAACTACGAGCAGTACTTC.

In this sample, this clonotype turned up a few times. The chain carries TRBV12-3 or TRBV12-4 and TRBJ1-3, with 8 bases aligning to TRBD1. The CDR3 contains 20 residues. With 6 bases clipped from V and 4 bases from J, the junction kept 23 bases outside the gene matches. The CDR3 reads CASRPHARGSGGAWGNTIYF. The CDR3 DNA reads TGTGCCAGCAGACCTCACGCGCGGGGGTCAGGGGGCGCCTGGGGAAACACCATATATTTT.

About this clonotype itself: This could be a read error, since a much larger clone is one nucleotide away. The gene calls are TRBV19 and TRBJ2-7; D perhaps matches TRBD1 (6 bases). In germline, CDR1 is LNHDA, CDR2 SQIVND (reference sequence). The CDR3 spans 13 residues. The chain's CDR3 is CSSSIRGDYEQYF. The CDR3 nucleotides read TGTTCCAGTAGTATCAGGGGAGACTACGAGCAGTACTTC.

For this clonotype: A read error may produce the germline difference seen at one junction end. The J gene is TRBJ1-5, the V gene TRBV10-2, with 7 bases identical to TRBD1. This CDR3 has 14 residues. CDR1 is WSHSY, CDR2 SAAADI, per germline. In DNA, the CDR3 is TGTGCCAGCAGTTCCTACAGGGGCGGTCAGCCCCGGCATTTT. This translates into CASSSYRGGQPRHF.

This clonotype occurred a few times. This rearrangement joins TRBV5-6 to TRBJ1-2; TRBD1 is a possible D gene (5 bases). The CDR3 has 15 residues. V dropped 0 bases and J dropped 1 base, with 10 bases sitting between them. Germline V gene data show CDR1 as SGHDT and CDR2 as YYEEEE. This CDR3 reads CASSLGPGINYGYTF. CDR3 in DNA: TGTGCCAGCAGCTTGGGTCCAGGGATTAACTATGGCTACACCTTC.